The 21 T cell receptor beta chains presented below share a single source sample, sequenced in a study of T cells in Graves' hyperthyroidism and ophthalmopathy. TCR beta CDR3 sequences were amplified from RNA transcripts. Primed by the HTBI set, a first-round RT-PCR was run on the TCR CDR3. TCRdb re-derived calls from the multiplex PCR reads in MiXCR, one entry per CDR3 protein. This table has more than 300,000 distinct CDR3 sequences, about 17% appearing once. Material: blood. These TCRs come from a woman under 40 with Graves' hyperthyroidism that later progressed to Graves' ophthalmopathy.

The sample holds many counts of this clonotype. V is TRBV29-1 and J is TRBJ1-2, with D perhaps matching TRBD1 (5 bases). Between the trimmed V and J ends, which lost 7 bases and 5 bases, there was a span of 17 bases. Germline-derived CDR1 and CDR2 are SQVTM and ANQGSEA. The CDR3 runs 13 residues. CDR3 region: CSETSRGGYGYTF. For the CDR3, the DNA is TGCAGCGAAACGTCGCGGGGGGGTTATGGCTACACCTTC. The entire variable domain, with the rest obtained from reference TRBV29-1 and TRBJ1-2, is as follows: SAVISQKPSRDICQRGTSLTIQCQVDSQVTMMFWYRQQPGQSLTLIATANQGSEATYESGFVIDKFPISRPNLTFSTLTVSNMSPEDSSIYLCSETSRGGYGYTFGSGTRLTVV.

The chain couples TRBV14 to TRBJ2-2; D not certain. V shed 0 bases and J shed 5 bases, with 10 bases lying between them. The germline CDR1 and CDR2 sequences are SGHDN and FVKESK. The CDR3 consists of 15 residues. The CDR3 sequence: CASSQDRWETGELFF. The CDR3 DNA follows: TGTGCCAGCAGCCAAGATCGTTGGGAAACCGGGGAGCTGTTTTTT.

This clonotype was seen ten or more times. The chain couples TRBV27 to TRBJ2-1, with 8 bases that match TRBD2. V dropped 6 bases and J dropped 0; count of bases not matched to a gene: 7. The CDR3 covers 16 residues. Germline CDR1 MNHEY, CDR2 SMNVEV (reference sequence). The CDR3 nucleotides are TGTGCCAGCAGCCGGGGCGGGGGGAGCTCCTACAATGAGCAGTTCTTC. Translation: CASSRGGGSSYNEQFF.

This clonotype has at least ten counts. The chain uses TRBV14 and TRBJ2-2; TRBD1 matches at 8 bases. Germline V CDR1 and CDR2: SGHDN, FVKESK. Germline trimming cut 2 bases from V and 0 bases from J; bases unmatched to any gene: 14. CDR3 length: 20 residues. CDR3 amino acids: CASSQLEGTGSPANTGELFF. The CDR3 DNA reads as TGTGCCAGCAGCCAATTGGAAGGGACAGGCTCCCCGGCGAACACCGGGGAGCTGTTTTTT.

There are many counts of this clonotype. CDR3 amino acids: CASSTSGRQETQYF. In DNA, the CDR3 is TGTGCCAGCAGCACTAGCGGGAGGCAAGAGACCCAGTACTTC. This chain uses TRBV28 with TRBJ2-5; TRBD2 agrees at 12 bases. The CDR3 covers 14 residues. Trimming at V came to 6 bases and at J to 2 bases, leaving 1 base not matched to a gene. Per germline, CDR1 MDHEN and CDR2 SYDVKM.

This chain connects TRBV20-1 to TRBJ1-5; D possibly corresponds to TRBD1 (5 bases). The CDR3 contains 17 residues. CDR1 DFQATT and CDR2 SNEGSKA come from the germline V gene (reference sequence). V lost 3 bases, J lost 2 bases, and 20 bases lay in between. The CDR3 protein is CSARAGKASNRNQPQHF. The CDR3 DNA reads TGCAGTGCTAGGGCAGGGAAAGCGAGTAATCGCAATCAGCCCCAGCATTTT.

This clonotype was observed at least ten times. The V and J genes are TRBV7-2 and TRBJ2-7, with 8 bases matching TRBD1. V was clipped by 5 bases and J by 0 bases; unmatched bases: 6. This CDR3 contains 15 residues. Per the germline V gene, CDR1 is SGHTA and CDR2 is FQGNSA. In DNA form, the CDR3 reads TGTGCCAGCAGCATTAACAGGGGGAGCTCCTACGAGCAGTACTTC. Its translation: CASSINRGSSYEQYF.

The sample holds many counts of this clonotype. The chain has TRBV11-3 and TRBJ2-3, with 8 nucleotides matching TRBD2. This CDR3 is built from 18 residues. The J segment lost 0 bases and the V segment lost 4 bases, leaving 12 bases of the junction unmatched. The germline gives CDR1 SGHNT, CDR2 YENEEA. Written as DNA, the CDR3 is TGTGCCAGCAGCTCCCGGGATGGGGCTAGCGGGAGCACAGATACGCAGTATTTT. Its translation is CASSSRDGASGSTDTQYF. The full variable domain, in which reference TRBV11-3 and TRBJ2-3 provide the parts outside the CDR3, is EAGVVQSPRYKIIEKKQPVAFWCNPISGHNTLYWYLQNLGQGPELLIRYENEEAVDDSQLPKDRFSAERLKGVDSTLKIQPAELGDSAVYLCASSSRDGASGSTDTQYFGPGTRLTVL.

Points on this clonotype: A much larger clone sits a single nucleotide away, making a read error possible. This CDR3 reads CASSPLVGGLTSTDTQYF. The CDR3 region has the DNA TGTGCCAGCAGCCCGTTAGTGGGGGGCTTGACTAGCACAGATACGCAGTATTTT. This rearrangement joins TRBV5-4 to TRBJ2-3; D is tentatively TRBD1 or TRBD2 (6 bases each). V lost 4 bases, J lost 0 bases, and 21 bases lay in between. CDR3 length: 18 amino acids. Germline lookup yields CDR1 SGHNT and CDR2 YYREEE (reference sequence). Full variable domain (remainder filled in from reference TRBV5-4 and TRBJ2-3): ETGVTQSPTHLIKTRGQQVTLRCSSQSGHNTVSWYQQALGQGPQFIFQYYREEENGRGNFPPRFSGLQFPNYSSELNVNALELDDSALYLCASSPLVGGLTSTDTQYFGPGTRLTVL.

The chain has TRBV19 and TRBJ2-3; 15 bases fit TRBD2. From germline, CDR1 is LNHDA and CDR2 SQIVND (reference sequence). CDR3 length equals 18 residues. Trimming took 3 bases from V and 2 from J; bases not matched to a gene: 6. CDR3 in DNA: TGTGCCAGTAGTATGACTGGACTAGCGGGGGGGAACACAGATACGCAGTATTTT. This codes for CASSMTGLAGGNTDTQYF.

This clonotype was seen a few times. CDR3 sequence reads: CASSQRIGELFF. The DNA of the CDR3 is TGTGCCAGCAGCCAAAGGATCGGGGAGCTGTTTTTT. The chain recombines TRBV3-1 with TRBJ2-2; D unclear. V was cut by 2 bases and J by 7 bases, with 5 bases left in between. Germline values: CDR1 LGHDT, CDR2 YNNKEL (reference sequence). CDR3 length equals 12 residues.

The chain employs TRBV2 and TRBJ1-5; D is perhaps TRBD1 (6 bases). Germline V gene sequence: CDR1 SNHLY, CDR2 FYNNEI. The CDR3 is 15 residues long. Trimming removed 4 bases from V and 3 bases from J, with 13 bases in between. The CDR3 region is CASSGPGANNQPQHF. In DNA form, the CDR3 reads TGTGCCAGCAGTGGTCCAGGGGCTAACAATCAGCCCCAGCATTTT.

J is TRBJ1-2 and V is TRBV5-1; TRBD1 matches 12 bases. The V gene's germline CDR1 is SGHRS and CDR2 YFSETQ. With V trimmed by 4 bases and J by 6 bases, 19 bases remained unmatched. There are 19 residues in the CDR3. CDR3 protein: CASSLLRRDRGRRLDGYTF. CDR3 DNA: TGCGCCAGCAGCCTACTCAGAAGGGACAGGGGGCGCCGGCTAGATGGCTACACCTTC. Full variable domain (outside the CDR3, taken from reference TRBV5-1 and TRBJ1-2): KAGVTQTPRYLIKTRGQQVTLSCSPISGHRSVSWYQQTPGQGLQFLFEYFSETQRNKGNFPGRFSGRQFSNSRSEMNVSTLELGDSALYLCASSLLRRDRGRRLDGYTFGSGTRLTVV.

This clonotype was counted at least ten times. This chain uses TRBV12-3 or TRBV12-4 with TRBJ2-5; D uncertain. Deletions cut 4 bases from V and 2 bases from J, with 8 bases between. CDR3 size: 13 residues. The CDR3 here is CASSWAAQETQYF. CDR3 nucleotide sequence: TGTGCCAGCAGTTGGGCAGCGCAAGAGACCCAGTACTTC.

The chain joins TRBV7-6 to TRBJ2-1, with D perhaps TRBD1 (5 bases). CDR1 and CDR2 (germline): SGHVS, FNYEAQ. V was clipped by 6 bases and J by 6 bases, with 30 bases between them. This CDR3 has 19 amino acids. CDR3 region: CASRTESSIVGTQGNEQFF. The CDR3 DNA is TGTGCCAGCAGAACGGAGTCGTCAATCGTTGGTACTCAGGGCAATGAGCAGTTCTTC.

This clonotype has at least ten counts. The chain links TRBV28 to TRBJ1-5; D remains unclear. Germline V gene sequence: CDR1 MDHEN, CDR2 SYDVKM. There are 17 residues in the CDR3. V was shortened by 6 bases and J by 6 bases, with 24 bases between the two germline ends. The CDR3 nucleotides are TGTGCCAGCAGCACCTTGGGCGGCGGACCCGCGTCTCAGCCCCAGCATTTT. Translating gives CASSTLGGGPASQPQHF.

In this sample, this clonotype turned up many times. This rearrangement joins TRBV12-3 or TRBV12-4 to TRBJ1-5; D may be TRBD1 (5 bases). Trimming stripped 5 bases from V and 7 bases from J, with 18 bases between. The CDR3 extends over 15 amino acids. In DNA, the CDR3 is TGTGCCAGCAGTCCTTTCGGGGTGGGGGACCAGCCCCAGCATTTT. Its protein is CASSPFGVGDQPQHF.

This clonotype was found a few times. The chain couples TRBV20-1 to TRBJ2-7; D call uncertain. Between the trimmed V and J ends, which lost 5 bases and 0 bases, there was a span of 11 bases. Germline V CDR1 and CDR2: DFQATT, SNEGSKA (reference sequence). The CDR3 spans 13 residues. CDR3 nucleotides: TGCAGTGCTCTAGACACCCGCTCCTACGAGCAGTACTTC. Its translation is CSALDTRSYEQYF.

This clonotype was seen a handful of times. The chain has TRBV4-1 and TRBJ1-4, with D perhaps matching TRBD1 (5 bases). The CDR3 extends over 15 amino acids. Germline V CDR1 and CDR2: MGHRA, YSYEKL. V lost 1 base, J lost 8 bases, and 14 bases lay in between. This CDR3 reads CASSQVGSRGEKLFF. CDR3 DNA sequence: TGCGCCAGCAGCCAAGTAGGGAGCCGGGGGGAAAAACTGTTTTTT.

Ten or more counts support this clonotype. This rearrangement joins TRBV5-1 to TRBJ2-7, with D tentatively TRBD2 (6 bases). The CDR3 covers 17 residues. Germline loops: CDR1 SGHRS, CDR2 YFSETQ. V was clipped by 0 bases and J by 2 bases, with 18 bases between them. The CDR3 DNA follows: TGCGCCAGCAGCTTGGGAGGAGTCGGCGGGAAAGCCTACGAGCAGTACTTC. Protein product: CASSLGGVGGKAYEQYF.

CDR3 protein: CASSQAGGPRDTQYF. CDR3 nucleotides: TGTGCCAGCAGCCAGGCGGGGGGGCCCAGGGATACGCAGTATTTT. The chain joins TRBV7-2 to TRBJ2-3, with TRBD2 identical over 9 bases. There are 15 residues in the CDR3. In germline, CDR1 is SGHTA, CDR2 FQGNSA. With V trimmed by 5 bases and J by 6 bases, 9 bases remained unmatched.